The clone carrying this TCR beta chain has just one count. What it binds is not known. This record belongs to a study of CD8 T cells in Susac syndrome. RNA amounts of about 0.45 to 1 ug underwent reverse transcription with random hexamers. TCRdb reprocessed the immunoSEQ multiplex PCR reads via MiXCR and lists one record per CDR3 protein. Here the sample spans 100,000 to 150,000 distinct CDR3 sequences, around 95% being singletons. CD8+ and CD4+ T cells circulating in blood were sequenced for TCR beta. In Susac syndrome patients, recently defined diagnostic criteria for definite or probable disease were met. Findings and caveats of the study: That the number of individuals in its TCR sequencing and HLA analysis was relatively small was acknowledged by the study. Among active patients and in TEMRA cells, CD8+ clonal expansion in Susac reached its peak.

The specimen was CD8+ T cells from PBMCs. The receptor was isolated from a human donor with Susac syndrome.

The CDR3 coding sequence is TGTGCCAGCAGCCGCACTAGCGGGAGTGGCACCGGGGAGCTGTTTTTT. Translated, it gives CASSRTSGSGTGELFF. The chain links TRBV9 to TRBJ2-2, with 11 bases that match TRBD2. The germline V gene encodes CDR1 SGDLS and CDR2 YYNGEE. The CDR3 length is 16 residues. V lost 4 bases to trimming and J lost 4 bases; unmatched junction nucleotides: 6. Filled out from reference TRBV9 and TRBJ2-2, the complete variable domain reads DSGVTQTPKHLITATGQRVTLRCSPRSGDLSVYWYQQSLDQGLQFLIQYYNGEERAKGNILERFSAQQFPDLHSELNLSSLELGDSALYFCASSRTSGSGTGELFFGEGSRLTVL.